These 22 T cell receptor beta chains originate from one sample sequenced in a study of cytotoxic CD8 clonotypes in ibrutinib-treated CLL. Generated by immunoSEQ multiplex PCR, the TCRdb table keeps only in-frame clones and is missing some. The sample includes around 70,000 clones, around four fifths of them seen just once. This specimen was PBMCs, taken after 24 months of ibrutinib treatment. These receptors all stem from a human donor with chronic lymphocytic leukemia.

This clone was seen once. The chain employs TRBV18 and TRBJ2-5; D is perhaps TRBD2 (6 bases). There are 13 residues in the CDR3. Trimming cost V 3 bases and J 5 bases, with 10 bases left between them. Looked up from germline, CDR1 is KGHSH and CDR2 is LQKENI. The CDR3 DNA reads as TGTGCCAGCTCACCGTCAGGGAGGGAGACCCAGTACTTC. Its translation is CASSPSGRETQYF.

This chain connects TRBV6-6 to TRBJ2-2, with 9 nucleotides matching TRBD2. The J segment lost 6 bases and the V segment lost 5 bases, leaving 4 bases of the junction unmatched. CDR3 length: 14 residues. Germline lookup yields CDR1 MNHNY and CDR2 SVGAGI (reference sequence). The CDR3 bases are TGTGCCAGCAGTCGTAGCGGGAGATCCGGGGAGCTGTTTTTT. This sequence encodes CASSRSGRSGELFF.

V is TRBV11-2 and J is TRBJ2-5; a possible D gene is TRBD2 (7 bases). Germline-derived CDR1 and CDR2 are SGHAT and FQNNGV. V lost 3 bases and J lost 4, with 21 bases in between. CDR3 size: 17 residues. The CDR3 nucleotides are TGTGCCAGCAGCTTGAGAACGGGGGGCGCCCTGGGAGAGACCCAGTACTTC. It specifies CASSLRTGGALGETQYF.

This chain connects TRBV2 to TRBJ2-7, with 12 bases aligning to TRBD1. The V gene's germline CDR1 is SNHLY and CDR2 FYNNEI. V shed 7 bases and J 0 bases; nucleotides not matched to a gene: 10. This CDR3 has 17 amino acids. For the CDR3, the DNA is TGTGCCAGCACCGAGGGGGACAGGGGGCCAAGCTCCTACGAGCAGTACTTC. Its protein product is CASTEGDRGPSSYEQYF. Full variable domain (remainder filled in from reference TRBV2 and TRBJ2-7): EPEVTQTPSHQVTQMGQEVILRCVPISNHLYFYWYRQILGQKVEFLVSFYNNEISEKSEIFDDQFSVERPDGSNFTLKIRSTKLEDSAMYFCASTEGDRGPSSYEQYFGPGTRLTVT.

This clone was picked up many times. The genes are TRBV7-8 and TRBJ2-7; D is unresolved. Trimming removed 5 bases from V and 2 bases from J, with 10 bases in between. Looked up from germline, CDR1 is SGHVS and CDR2 is FQNEAQ. The CDR3 contains 13 residues. This chain's CDR3 is CASSVGRTYEQYF. The CDR3 coding sequence is TGTGCCAGCAGCGTCGGGCGGACCTACGAGCAGTACTTC.

CDR3 amino acids: CATGERGIYNEQFF. CDR3 in DNA: TGTGCCACGGGGGAACGCGGCATCTACAATGAGCAGTTCTTC. This chain connects TRBV19 to TRBJ2-1, with D possibly TRBD2 on 6 matching bases. The CDR3 is made up of 14 amino acids. V dropped 10 bases and J dropped 3 bases, with 16 bases sitting between them. Germline CDR1 LNHDA, CDR2 SQIVND (reference sequence).

CDR3 protein: CAIGGDEQFF. The CDR3 DNA sequence: TGTGCCATCGGGGGCGATGAGCAGTTCTTC. This chain joins TRBV6-1 and TRBJ2-1; D assignment may be TRBD1 or TRBD2 (6 bases each). The germline V gene encodes CDR1 MNHNS and CDR2 SASEGT. V was shortened by 10 bases and J by 8 bases, with 9 bases between the two germline ends. This CDR3 is built from 10 residues.

The count of this clone is one. The chain couples TRBV11-1 to TRBJ1-5; 10 positions match TRBD1. The trim removed 3 bases at V and 3 bases at J, leaving 5 bases unmatched. The CDR3 extends over 16 amino acids. Germline V gene lookup returns CDR1 SGHAT and CDR2 FQDESV (reference sequence). Here the CDR3 DNA reads TGTGCCAGCAGCTTGCGGGGACAGGGGTCCAATCAGCCCCAGCATTTT. Translation gives CASSLRGQGSNQPQHF.

The chain joins TRBV19 to TRBJ2-1, with D perhaps being TRBD1 or TRBD2 (5 bases each). This CDR3 has 14 residues. V lost 1 base and J lost 8, with 12 bases in between. The germline V gene encodes CDR1 LNHDA and CDR2 SQIVND (reference sequence). For the CDR3, the DNA is TGTGCCAGTAGTATAGCCTACGGGACGTATGAGCAGTTCTTC. This encodes CASSIAYGTYEQFF.

CDR3 region: CASSQRLVADTQYF. The CDR3 DNA sequence: TGTGCCAGCAGCCAGCGACTAGTGGCAGATACGCAGTATTTT. This chain uses TRBV4-2 with TRBJ2-3; maybe TRBD2 (6 bases). CDR3 size: 14 residues. Germline V gene sequence: CDR1 LGHNA, CDR2 YNFKEQ. V was trimmed by 3 bases and J by 4 bases, leaving 11 bases between them.

The chain combines TRBV27 with TRBJ1-1; the match to TRBD1 covers 8 bases. In germline, CDR1 is MNHEY, CDR2 SMNVEV (reference sequence). The CDR3 totals 15 residues. With V trimmed by 4 bases and J by 5 bases, 9 bases remained unmatched. CDR3 sequence reads: CASSSPGQGRTEAFF. The CDR3 coding sequence is TGTGCCAGCAGTTCCCCCGGACAGGGACGGACTGAAGCTTTCTTT.

The V call is TRBV19, the J call TRBJ2-2; D gene unclear. The CDR3 has 14 amino acids. With 4 bases removed from V and 2 bases from J, the gap between germline ends came to 8 bases. CDR1 LNHDA and CDR2 SQIVND come from the germline V gene (reference sequence). The CDR3 sequence is CASSRPFNTGELFF. The DNA of the CDR3 is TGTGCCAGTAGTAGACCGTTTAACACCGGGGAGCTGTTTTTT.

The CDR3 bases are TGTGCCTGGACCTTAAACGGGGGCACCGGGGAGCTGTTTTTT. Translated, it gives CAWTLNGGTGELFF. The rearrangement joins TRBV30 to TRBJ2-2, with D maybe TRBD2 (6 bases). Per the germline V gene, CDR1 is GTSNPN and CDR2 is SVGIG (reference sequence). The CDR3 contains 14 residues. V lost 4 bases and J lost 4, with 13 bases in between.

This chain links TRBV7-3 with TRBJ2-1; the match to TRBD1 covers 9 bases. V lost 5 bases to trimming and J lost 2 bases; unmatched junction nucleotides: 4. The CDR3 contains 15 residues. In germline, CDR1 is SGHTA, CDR2 FQGTGA. CDR3: CASSLGQGPYNEQFF. DNA for the CDR3: TGTGCCAGCAGCCTCGGACAGGGGCCCTACAATGAGCAGTTCTTC.

The rearrangement joins TRBV7-3 to TRBJ2-7, with 9 bases matching TRBD2. Germline CDR1 reads SGHTA; CDR2 reads FQGTGA. The ends lost 5 bases at V and 2 bases at J; junction bases unmatched: 10. The CDR3 extends over 16 amino acids. The CDR3 region has the DNA TGTGCCAGCAGCGCATCGGGGTCTAGCGGGACCTACGAGCAGTACTTC. It encodes CASSASGSSGTYEQYF.

V usage is TRBV28 and J usage is TRBJ1-1, with D perhaps TRBD1 (5 bases). CDR3 length equals 12 residues. Germline-derived CDR1 and CDR2 are MDHEN and SYDVKM. V lost 3 bases and J lost 7, with 9 bases in between. CDR3: CASSFLGLEAFF. The CDR3 coding sequence is TGTGCCAGCAGTTTTCTGGGACTTGAAGCTTTCTTT.

The V and J genes are TRBV7-2 and TRBJ2-5, with D perhaps assigned TRBD1 or TRBD2 (5 bases each). The CDR3 extends over 13 amino acids. The germline V gene has CDR1 SGHTA and CDR2 FQGNSA. The germline V and J ends were trimmed by 2 bases and 7 bases, with 11 bases remaining between them. DNA of the CDR3: TGTGCCAGCAGCTTATTCAGGGACGGGACCCAGTACTTC. It codes for CASSLFRDGTQYF.

The DNA of the CDR3 is TGTGCCAGCTTCGGGAGTCCCGGGGAGCTGTTTTTT. Its protein is CASFGSPGELFF. The chain employs TRBV2 and TRBJ2-2; perhaps TRBD2 as D (6 bases). The germline gives CDR1 SNHLY, CDR2 FYNNEI. Trimming pared 8 bases from V and 6 bases from J, leaving 10 bases between. The CDR3 spans 12 residues.

The V call is TRBV19, the J call TRBJ1-5, with unresolved D. The CDR3 is 15 amino acids. V gave up 3 bases and J gave up 2 bases, with 11 bases separating them. Germline loops: CDR1 LNHDA, CDR2 SQIVND (reference sequence). This CDR3 is CASSISPDGNQPQHF. The CDR3 region has the DNA TGTGCCAGTAGTATCAGTCCGGACGGCAATCAGCCCCAGCATTTT. Variable domain in full (rest from reference TRBV19 and TRBJ1-5): DGGITQSPKYLFRKEGQNVTLSCEQNLNHDAMYWYRQDPGQGLRLIYYSQIVNDFQKGDIAEGYSVSREKKESFPLTVTSAQKNPTAFYLCASSISPDGNQPQHFGDGTRLSIL.

The V and J genes are TRBV7-2 and TRBJ2-2; D might be TRBD2 (5 bases). The CDR3 has 12 residues. V was shortened by 5 bases and J by 8 bases, with 9 bases between the two germline ends. Germline-derived CDR1 and CDR2 are SGHTA and FQGNSA. CDR3 bases: TGTGCCAGCAGCCGGGCGGGTGGGGAGCTGTTTTTT. Encoded protein: CASSRAGGELFF.

V usage is TRBV5-1 and J usage is TRBJ2-7; 9 nucleotides align to TRBD1. V was clipped by 5 bases and J by 7 bases; unmatched bases: 10. This CDR3 has 14 residues. CDR1 is SGHRS, CDR2 YFSETQ, per germline. DNA for the CDR3: TGCGCCAGCAGGACCGGGGACAGGGCGGGGGAGCAGTACTTC. Amino acid sequence: CASRTGDRAGEQYF.

This chain uses TRBV28 with TRBJ2-7; tentatively, D is TRBD2 (5 bases). V dropped 3 bases and J dropped 6 bases, with 12 bases sitting between them. CDR1 MDHEN and CDR2 SYDVKM come from the germline V gene. This CDR3 is built from 13 residues. CDR3: CASSFPRDSEQYF. CDR3 in DNA: TGTGCCAGCAGTTTCCCCCGGGATAGCGAGCAGTACTTC. Based on the CDR3 plus reference TRBV28 and TRBJ2-7, the full variable domain is DVKVTQSSRYLVKRTGEKVFLECVQDMDHENMFWYRQDPGLGLRLIYFSYDVKMKEKGDIPEGYSVSREKKERFSLILESASTNQTSMYLCASSFPRDSEQYFGPGTRLTVT.